The rows below give T cell receptor beta chains drawn from one sample of a study of a mutant IDH1 vaccine in newly diagnosed glioma. Some clones are missing from TCRdb's copy, which holds only in-frame ones; the method was immunoSEQ multiplex PCR. This repertoire shows under 90,000 clones, around 74% found once; its top ten account for about 7.5%. Sequenced material: PBMCs, taken from a glioma patient treated with radiotherapy, temozolomide or both. The receptors were sampled from a man in his fifties or sixties with glioma. Both conserved end residues are part of each CDR3. Fields, in order: D gene, J gene, V gene, clone size, CDR3 DNA, CDR3 protein. D genes are given only for firm matches. The size entry is marked missing in some rows and otherwise reads once, few, many or a size class.

-,TRBJ1-5,TRBV27,-,TGTGCCAGCAGCCGAGCGGGGGGACGGGATAGCAATCAGCCCCAGCATTTT,CASSRAGGRDSNQPQHF
-,TRBJ2-3,TRBV9,-,TGTGCCAGCAGTCAGACTGGGCGGGGTGGTTTAGATACGCAGTATTTT,CASSQTGRGGLDTQYF
TRBD1,TRBJ1-2,TRBV29-1,-,TGCAGCGGCTGGGACAGCGTCGACTATGGCTACACCTTC,CSGWDSVDYGYTF
TRBD1,TRBJ1-1,TRBV5-1,-,TGCGCCAGCAGTTGGGACAGGGGGAGGACTGAAGCTTTCTTT,CASSWDRGRTEAFF
-,TRBJ1-1,TRBV30,-,TGTGCCTGGAGACTATTATTGAACACTGAAGCTTTCTTT,CAWRLLLNTEAFF
TRBD1,TRBJ2-7,TRBV4-3,once,TGCGCCAGCAGCCAGGACAGGGAAAGCGAGCAGTACTTC,CASSQDRESEQYF
-,TRBJ2-3,TRBV19,-,TGTGCCAGTAAAGCCCGGGGGGATACGCAGTATTTT,CASKARGDTQYF
-,TRBJ2-7,TRBV5-6,-,TGTGCCAGCAGCGACGGGCCACGACATTACGAGCAGTACTTC,CASSDGPRHYEQYF
-,TRBJ1-5,TRBV7-2,-,TGTGCCAGCAGCCAATATAGCAATCAGCCCCAGCATTTT,CASSQYSNQPQHF
-,TRBJ1-4,TRBV4-3,-,TGCGCCAGCAGCCAGTGGGAAGTGGATGGAGGTAATGAAAAACTGTTTTTT,CASSQWEVDGGNEKLFF
-,TRBJ2-2,TRBV5-1,once,TGCGCCAGCAGCTTAGGGACACTTTACACCGGGGAGCTGTTTTTT,CASSLGTLYTGELFF
TRBD1,TRBJ2-5,TRBV9,-,TGTGCCAGCAGCGCCGAGACAGGGTTCCAAGAGACCCAGTACTTC,CASSAETGFQETQYF
-,TRBJ1-1,TRBV7-9,-,TGTGCCAGCAGCTTCGACACTGAAGCTTTCTTT,CASSFDTEAFF
-,TRBJ1-1,TRBV10-1,-,TGCGCCAGCAGTGACGGCTCTAGAGCTTTCTTT,CASSDGSRAFF
-,TRBJ2-1,TRBV19,once,TGTGCCAGTATCGACAGAAGCTCCTACAATGAGCAGTTCTTC,CASIDRSSYNEQFF
-,TRBJ1-5,TRBV6-1,-,TGTGCCAGCAGTGAAAAGAGTAAGGGCGGACAGCCCCAGCATTTT,CASSEKSKGGQPQHF
TRBD1,TRBJ2-7,TRBV7-2,-,TGTGCCAGCAGCCCGCGGACAGGCACCTACGAGCAGTACTTC,CASSPRTGTYEQYF
-,TRBJ2-7,TRBV7-6,-,TGTGCCAGCAGCTTAAGCACCTCGGTCTACGAGCAGTACTTC,CASSLSTSVYEQYF
-,TRBJ1-4,TRBV4-2,-,TGTGCCAGCAGCGTACAGCGGCGCGAGTACAATGAAAAACTGTTTTTT,CASSVQRREYNEKLFF
-,TRBJ1-6,TRBV29-1,once,TGCAGCGTGGGGGAAGGGGACTATAATTCACCCCTCCACTTT,CSVGEGDYNSPLHF
TRBD1,TRBJ2-7,TRBV5-6,-,TGTGCCAGCAGCGCCTTACAGGGGTTTGGAAGCTACGAGCAGTACTTC,CASSALQGFGSYEQYF
TRBD1,TRBJ1-1,TRBV18,-,TGTGCCAGCTCACTCCCGACAGGGGGAACTGAAGCTTTCTTT,CASSLPTGGTEAFF
-,TRBJ1-1,TRBV27,-,TGTGCCAGCAGCCTAGGGCCCGGGACGAACACTGAAGCTTTCTTT,CASSLGPGTNTEAFF
-,TRBJ2-7,TRBV2,-,TGTGCCAGCAGTGCAAGCTCCTACGAGCAGTACTTC,CASSASSYEQYF
TRBD1,TRBJ1-4,TRBV19,-,TGTGCCAGTAGTATGGTGCCAGGGGGCGCGGTTGAAAAACTGTTTTTT,CASSMVPGGAVEKLFF
-,TRBJ2-1,TRBV4-1,-,TGCGCCAGCAGCGAGATTGACCTAGGGTTTAGGAACAATGAGCAGTTCTTC,CASSEIDLGFRNNEQFF
-,TRBJ2-7,TRBV4-1,-,TGCGCCAGCAGCCAAGAGGTGGGGATAAGCTCCTACGAGCAGTACTTC,CASSQEVGISSYEQYF
-,TRBJ2-2,TRBV9,-,TGTGCCAGCAGCGCCCAACAGGGTGGCACCGGGGAGCTGTTTTTT,CASSAQQGGTGELFF
-,TRBJ1-5,TRBV27,-,TGTGCCAGCAGTTTCAGGGGAGCCCAGCCCCAGCATTTT,CASSFRGAQPQHF
TRBD1,TRBJ1-2,TRBV7-2,-,TGTGCCAGCAGCTCCGGGACAGCCACCCTCTATGGCTACACCTTC,CASSSGTATLYGYTF
TRBD2,TRBJ2-3,TRBV5-1,-,TGCGCCAGCAGCTGGGGACTAGCGGGGGTAGATACGCAGTATTTT,CASSWGLAGVDTQYF
-,TRBJ1-1,TRBV30,-,TGTGCCTGGAGCGCGACAGTCTTGAACACTGAAGCTTTCTTT,CAWSATVLNTEAFF
TRBD2,TRBJ2-7,TRBV7-8,-,TGTGCCAGCAGCCGCACGACTAGCGGGGGATCCTACGAGCAGTACTTC,CASSRTTSGGSYEQYF
-,TRBJ2-7,TRBV28,-,TGTGCCAGCGAGTCGGCTGGCTACGAGCAGTACTTC,CASESAGYEQYF
TRBD1,TRBJ1-4,TRBV9,-,TGTGCCAGCAGCGCAGGATCTCAGGGGGGCTATTCGGGGGAAAAACTGTTTTTT,CASSAGSQGGYSGEKLFF
TRBD1,TRBJ2-2,TRBV5-4,few,TGTGCCAGCAGCCCCGGGACAGGGAGGACGGGCGGGGAGCTGTTTTTT,CASSPGTGRTGGELFF
-,TRBJ1-5,TRBV6-5,-,TGTGCCAGCGGACCCACAGGGAGCAATCAGCCCCAGCATTTT,CASGPTGSNQPQHF
TRBD1,TRBJ1-4,TRBV25-1,-,TGTGCCAGCAGAGGACAGGGCGATGAAAAACTGTTTTTT,CASRGQGDEKLFF
-,TRBJ2-1,TRBV7-2,medium-sized,TGTGCCAGCAGCTATGGTGCTAATGAGCAGTTCTTC,CASSYGANEQFF
-,TRBJ2-2,TRBV6-4,-,TGTGCCAGCAGACTGGAGGCGGCGAACACCGGGGAGCTGTTTTTT,CASRLEAANTGELFF
-,TRBJ1-4,TRBV7-9,-,TGTGCCAGCAGCGCGTTGGAAGGCGTTAATGAAAAACTGTTTTTT,CASSALEGVNEKLFF
-,TRBJ1-5,TRBV30,-,TGTGCCTGGAGTAGGGGGGAGGGGCGGCCCCAGCATTTT,CAWSRGEGRPQHF
TRBD2,TRBJ2-7,TRBV19,-,TGTGCCAGTAGTTCACTAGCGGGGCCCTACGAGCAGTACTTC,CASSSLAGPYEQYF
-,TRBJ1-2,TRBV6-1,-,TGTGCCAGCAGTGAAGCGCTGAGGCTGGGTGGTGACTATGGCTACACCTTC,CASSEALRLGGDYGYTF
-,TRBJ1-1,TRBV7-9,many,TGTGCCAGCAGCACAACAGACTGGAATGAAGCTTTCTTT,CASSTTDWNEAFF